One sample yielded the 30 T cell receptor beta chains listed below, sequenced in a study of cytomegalovirus exposure and HLA in healthy donors. Profiling relied on immunoSEQ multiplex PCR, and the TCRdb table lists in-frame clones only, not all of them. The profile covers 200,000 to 300,000 clones, with over 75% appearing a single time and around 12% taken by the ten largest. Sequencing was carried out using PBMCs. Source of these receptors: a man in his late teens or twenties in good health and CMV-seropositive.

The chain employs TRBV2 and TRBJ1-5, with a possible D match to TRBD1 (6 bases). Germline V CDR1 and CDR2: SNHLY, FYNNEI. The CDR3 spans 14 residues. Trimming shortened V by 8 bases and J by 0 bases, and 11 bases separated the two germline ends. For the CDR3, the DNA is TGTGCCAGCTCGGACAGACATAGCAATCAGCCCCAGCATTTT. This translates into CASSDRHSNQPQHF.

This clone was observed a single time. V is TRBV6-4 and J is TRBJ2-2, with D possibly matching TRBD1 (5 bases). The V and J ends lost 6 bases and 4 bases respectively, with 12 bases between them. Germline assignment: CDR1 MRHNA and CDR2 SNTAGT. The CDR3 sequence is 14 residues long. The CDR3 reads CASSPTGPTGELFF. Here the CDR3 DNA reads TGTGCCAGCAGCCCCACAGGCCCCACCGGGGAGCTGTTTTTT.

The chain carries TRBV11-3 and TRBJ2-5; maybe TRBD2 (7 bases). V was trimmed by 4 bases and J by 5 bases, leaving 17 bases between them. The length of the CDR3 is 15 residues. From germline, CDR1 is SGHNT and CDR2 YENEEA. The CDR3 DNA reads TGTGCCAGCAGCTCATCTAGCGGAGGGGGGGAGACCCAGTACTTC. This gives the protein CASSSSSGGGETQYF.

The genes are TRBV28 and TRBJ1-2; 9 nucleotides agree with TRBD1. The CDR3 covers 15 residues. V lost 6 bases to trimming and J lost 3 bases; unmatched junction nucleotides: 8. Germline V gene sequence: CDR1 MDHEN, CDR2 SYDVKM. This CDR3 is CASRGTGLLYYGYTF. The CDR3 nucleotides are TGTGCCAGCAGGGGGACAGGGCTCCTCTACTATGGCTACACCTTC.

V is TRBV27 and J is TRBJ2-7; 7 bases match TRBD1. V dropped 3 bases and J dropped 2; count of bases not matched to a gene: 1. Germline V lookup: CDR1 MNHEY, CDR2 SMNVEV (reference sequence). This CDR3 comprises 13 residues. The CDR3 region has the DNA TGTGCCAGCAGTTTTCAGGGGGCCTACGAGCAGTACTTC. Translation gives CASSFQGAYEQYF.

The chain combines TRBV7-8 with TRBJ2-7; D is unclear. The CDR3 extends over 12 amino acids. The germline V and J ends were trimmed by 5 bases and 2 bases, with 7 bases remaining between them. The V gene's germline CDR1 is SGHVS and CDR2 FQNEAQ. CDR3 coding DNA: TGTGCCAGCAGCCGCCATCCCTACGAGCAGTACTTC. The encoded protein is CASSRHPYEQYF.

The genes are TRBV7-8 and TRBJ2-3; D is unclear. This CDR3 region has 14 residues. The V end was cut by 3 bases, the J end by 4 bases, with 11 bases between. The germline gives CDR1 SGHVS, CDR2 FQNEAQ. Here the CDR3 DNA reads TGTGCCAGCAGCTTCGTCCCCGCGGCAGATACGCAGTATTTT. The encoded protein is CASSFVPAADTQYF.

This chain links TRBV25-1 with TRBJ1-2; the match to TRBD1 covers 7 bases. After removal of 3 bases from V and 1 base from J, the junction contained 14 bases not matched to a gene. From germline, CDR1 is MGHDK and CDR2 SYGVNS. This CDR3 spans 18 amino acids. The chain's CDR3 is CASSDLGSATGHNYGYTF. Written as DNA, the CDR3 is TGTGCCAGCAGTGACCTCGGGTCGGCGACAGGGCATAACTATGGCTACACCTTC.

This clone occurred a few times. The CDR3 bases are TGTGCCAGCAGTTTACGGGCTAGCGGGAGGCAGGACAATGAGCAGTTCTTC. This sequence encodes CASSLRASGRQDNEQFF. This sequence joins TRBV28 and TRBJ2-1; TRBD2 matches at 11 bases. This CDR3 spans 17 amino acids. After removal of 2 bases from V and 5 bases from J, the junction contained 8 bases not matched to a gene. Germline V gene data show CDR1 as MDHEN and CDR2 as SYDVKM. Supplemented by reference TRBV28 and TRBJ2-1, the full variable domain reads DVKVTQSSRYLVKRTGEKVFLECVQDMDHENMFWYRQDPGLGLRLIYFSYDVKMKEKGDIPEGYSVSREKKERFSLILESASTNQTSMYLCASSLRASGRQDNEQFFGPGTRLTVL.

V and J are TRBV4-3 and TRBJ2-7; D remains unclear. There are 15 residues in the CDR3. The germline V and J ends were trimmed by 2 bases and 6 bases, with 17 bases remaining between them. The germline V gene encodes CDR1 LGHNA and CDR2 YSLEER. CDR3 region: CASSQRVRSVLEQYF. The CDR3 bases are TGCGCCAGCAGCCAACGCGTCCGGAGTGTCCTCGAGCAGTACTTC.

V usage is TRBV30 and J usage is TRBJ2-1; 7 bases are shared with TRBD1. The germline V gene has CDR1 GTSNPN and CDR2 SVGIG (reference sequence). This CDR3 has 13 amino acids. V lost 0 bases to trimming and J lost 9 bases; unmatched junction nucleotides: 5. The CDR3 DNA reads TGTGCCTGGAGTGTAGGCAGGGGGATTGAGCAGTTCTTC. Its protein product is CAWSVGRGIEQFF.

The chain has TRBV5-6 and TRBJ1-1; no reliable D call. The CDR3 length is 15 residues. Germline CDR1 SGHDT, CDR2 YYEEEE. The V and J ends lost 1 base and 0 bases respectively, with 10 bases between them. The CDR3 region is CASSLWVILNTEAFF. The CDR3 DNA sequence: TGTGCCAGCAGCTTGTGGGTGATTTTGAACACTGAAGCTTTCTTT.

This clone appeared a few times. Different DNA sequences within this sample yield the same CDR3. The chain carries TRBV27 and TRBJ1-1; 11 bases match TRBD1. The CDR3 is made up of 14 amino acids. Germline CDR1 MNHEY, CDR2 SMNVEV (reference sequence). The V gene end was trimmed by 3 bases and the J gene end by 5 bases; junction bases not matched to a gene: 2. In nucleotides, the CDR3 is TGTGCCAGCAGTTTGGACAGGGGGCGGACTGAAGCTTTCTTT. Its protein is CASSLDRGRTEAFF.

The chain links TRBV6-4 to TRBJ1-2; 7 bases agree with TRBD1. This CDR3 comprises 13 residues. The germline V gene encodes CDR1 MRHNA and CDR2 SNTAGT. Trimming took 10 bases from V and 5 from J; bases not matched to a gene: 10. The CDR3 spells CATRNPGGYGYTF. CDR3 in DNA: TGTGCCACCAGAAATCCAGGGGGGTATGGCTACACCTTC.

This clone is a singleton in its sample. The chain couples TRBV5-1 to TRBJ1-2; maybe TRBD1 (5 bases). Trimming took off 0 bases at V and 8 bases at J, with 17 bases between the two ends. CDR3 length: 15 residues. Germline CDR1 and CDR2: SGHRS and YFSETQ. This chain's CDR3 is CASSLGETIGVGYTF. The CDR3 bases are TGCGCCAGCAGCTTGGGGGAAACAATAGGGGTCGGCTACACCTTC.

This clone was recorded a few times. V and J are TRBV4-1 and TRBJ1-2; the D gene is possibly TRBD1 (6 bases). Germline V gene data show CDR1 as MGHRA and CDR2 as YSYEKL. The CDR3 is 13 amino acids. With 5 bases removed from V and 6 bases from J, the gap between germline ends came to 13 bases. For the CDR3, the DNA is TGCGCCAGCAGCTCCCAGGGGATCCATGGCTACACCTTC. Translation: CASSSQGIHGYTF.

The CDR3, as DNA: TGCGCCAGCAGCTTGCAGTTGAGGACCGGGGGCACAGATACGCAGTATTTT. Translation gives CASSLQLRTGGTDTQYF. This chain links TRBV5-1 with TRBJ2-3; D might be TRBD2 (5 bases). V shed 1 base and J shed 1 base, with 16 bases lying between them. The germline CDR1 and CDR2 sequences are SGHRS and YFSETQ. The CDR3 has 17 amino acids.

V gene TRBV7-2 combines with J gene TRBJ1-2; 8 bases fit TRBD1. V was clipped by 6 bases and J by 4 bases; unmatched bases: 7. Germline V CDR1 and CDR2: SGHTA, FQGNSA. The CDR3 has 14 residues. CDR3 sequence: CASRRTGGGYGYTF. The CDR3 DNA sequence: TGTGCCAGCAGACGTACAGGGGGGGGCTATGGCTACACCTTC.

The rearrangement uses TRBV30 and TRBJ1-2, with D hard to call. This CDR3 is 15 amino acids long. CDR1 GTSNPN and CDR2 SVGIG come from the germline V gene (reference sequence). The V end lost 0 bases, the J end lost 1 base, and 12 bases lay between the germline ends. The CDR3 is CAWSVSGRYNYGYTF. Written as DNA, the CDR3 is TGTGCCTGGAGTGTATCCGGCAGATATAACTATGGCTACACCTTC.

The count of this clone is one. J is TRBJ2-2 and V is TRBV11-2; the match to TRBD2 covers 8 bases. In germline, CDR1 is SGHAT, CDR2 FQNNGV. There are 15 residues in the CDR3. The junction had 5 bases not matched to a gene; V was cut back by 5 bases and J by 3 bases. The CDR3 loop is CASSPPGGYTGELFF. Written as DNA, the CDR3 is TGTGCCAGCAGCCCGCCGGGGGGGTACACCGGGGAGCTGTTTTTT.

The chain uses TRBV19 and TRBJ1-2; perhaps TRBD1 as D (6 bases). Germline V gene lookup returns CDR1 LNHDA and CDR2 SQIVND (reference sequence). The V gene lost 5 bases and the J gene lost 1 base, with 14 bases spanning the gap. This CDR3 spans 15 amino acids. CDR3 DNA: TGTGCCAGTAGTCCAGAGGCGGACAGTAACTATGGCTACACCTTC. Its translation is CASSPEADSNYGYTF.

The rearrangement joins TRBV5-1 to TRBJ1-2; 10 bases fit TRBD1. The CDR3 has 14 amino acids. The V segment lost 2 bases and the J segment 3 bases; nucleotides outside the gene matches: 1. Germline V gene data show CDR1 as SGHRS and CDR2 as YFSETQ. CDR3 in DNA: TGCGCCAGCAGCTTTGGGACAGGGGACTATGGCTACACCTTC. It specifies CASSFGTGDYGYTF.

The rearrangement joins TRBV18 to TRBJ2-2; a possible D gene is TRBD1 (5 bases). This CDR3 is built from 16 residues. V was pared by 1 base and J by 2 bases, with 11 bases between. Germline assignment: CDR1 KGHSH and CDR2 LQKENI. The CDR3: CASSPQRQINTGELFF. In DNA, the CDR3 is TGTGCCAGCTCACCACAACGACAGATAAACACCGGGGAGCTGTTTTTT.

The V gene is TRBV11-2, the J gene TRBJ2-1; D is perhaps TRBD1 (6 bases). With 2 bases removed from V and 1 base from J, the gap between germline ends came to 6 bases. The length of the CDR3 is 14 residues. Germline V gene lookup returns CDR1 SGHAT and CDR2 FQNNGV. The CDR3 reads CASSLRGSYNEQFF. DNA of the CDR3: TGTGCCAGCAGCTTAAGGGGGTCCTACAATGAGCAGTTCTTC.

V usage is TRBV5-1 and J usage is TRBJ2-5, with D perhaps matching TRBD2 (6 bases). This CDR3 has 16 amino acids. Between the trimmed V and J ends, which lost 4 bases and 1 base, there was a span of 17 bases. Germline CDR1 SGHRS, CDR2 YFSETQ. The CDR3 reads CASSVDPLGGQETQYF. The CDR3 DNA reads as TGCGCCAGCAGCGTTGACCCCCTGGGGGGCCAAGAGACCCAGTACTTC. The full variable domain, with the rest looked up from reference TRBV5-1 and TRBJ2-5, is KAGVTQTPRYLIKTRGQQVTLSCSPISGHRSVSWYQQTPGQGLQFLFEYFSETQRNKGNFPGRFSGRQFSNSRSEMNVSTLELGDSALYLCASSVDPLGGQETQYFGPGTRLLVL.

The chain joins TRBV5-1 to TRBJ1-1, with D perhaps matching TRBD1 (5 bases). Trimming left V 2 bases short and J 7 bases short, with 12 bases between. The CDR3 consists of 13 residues. From germline, CDR1 is SGHRS and CDR2 YFSETQ. The CDR3 loop reads CASSFFRADEAFF. CDR3 DNA sequence: TGCGCCAGCAGCTTTTTCAGGGCGGATGAAGCTTTCTTT.

The chain recombines TRBV27 with TRBJ2-7; TRBD1 is a possible D gene (6 bases). The V end was cut by 3 bases, the J end by 7 bases, with 13 bases between. The CDR3 has 13 amino acids. Germline V gene data show CDR1 as MNHEY and CDR2 as SMNVEV (reference sequence). Here the CDR3 reads CASSFNRVGEQYF. The DNA of the CDR3 is TGTGCCAGCAGTTTTAACAGGGTGGGGGAGCAGTACTTC.

This sequence joins TRBV7-9 and TRBJ2-7, with 9 bases lining up with TRBD1. The V segment lost 1 base and the J segment 1 base; nucleotides outside the gene matches: 2. The CDR3 is 15 amino acids. CDR1 and CDR2 from the germline V gene are SEHNR and FQNEAQ (reference sequence). CDR3 sequence: CASSLEGQGSYEQYF. The DNA of the CDR3 is TGTGCCAGCAGCTTAGAGGGACAGGGATCCTACGAGCAGTACTTC.

This chain links TRBV5-4 with TRBJ2-1, with TRBD2 identical over 7 bases. CDR3 size: 16 residues. Germline V gene lookup returns CDR1 SGHNT and CDR2 YYREEE (reference sequence). With 3 bases clipped from V and 0 bases from J, the junction kept 6 bases outside the gene matches. The DNA for the CDR3 is TGTGCCAGCAGCTCGGTGGGGAGGGGCTCCTACAATGAGCAGTTCTTC. Its protein product is CASSSVGRGSYNEQFF. The full variable domain, rest sourced from reference TRBV5-4 and TRBJ2-1, is ETGVTQSPTHLIKTRGQQVTLRCSSQSGHNTVSWYQQALGQGPQFIFQYYREEENGRGNFPPRFSGLQFPNYSSELNVNALELDDSALYLCASSSVGRGSYNEQFFGPGTRLTVL.

This clone is a singleton in its sample. The chain has TRBV6-5 and TRBJ2-1; D is possibly TRBD2 (5 bases). Germline V lookup: CDR1 MNHEY, CDR2 SVGAGI. V gave up 0 bases and J gave up 4 bases, with 10 bases separating them. The CDR3 runs 15 residues. CDR3 nucleotide sequence: TGTGCCAGCAGTTACTCGACGGGGATGTACAATGAGCAGTTCTTC. This sequence encodes CASSYSTGMYNEQFF.